These T cell receptor beta chains were read from a single sample in a study of blood T cell repertoires in COVID-19. Clones were sequenced by immunoSEQ multiplex PCR, and TCRdb holds only the in-frame ones, with some missing. The sample carries a few hundred thousand clones, about 83% recorded once. Sequencing was performed on peripheral blood. All receptors come from a woman aged 45-60 years with acute or convalescent COVID-19. Each CDR3 is given with its conserved first and last residue. A D gene is named only where the DNA matches it firmly. Expanded clones get a size class; other rows say once, few or many, or leave the size out.

v_gene,d_gene,j_gene,abundance,CDR3aa,CDR3nt
TRBV30,.,TRBJ2-1,.,CALNRGYEQFF,TGTGCCCTCAACCGGGGATATGAGCAGTTCTTC
TRBV11-2,TRBD1,TRBJ1-2,few,CASSSQRDSRNYGYTF,TGTGCCAGCAGCTCCCAGAGGGACAGCCGTAACTATGGCTACACCTTC
TRBV11-3,TRBD2,TRBJ2-3,.,CASSSGLAGTDTQYF,TGTGCCAGCAGCTCGGGACTAGCGGGAACAGATACGCAGTATTTT
TRBV11-2,.,TRBJ2-2,few,CASSPWTLQGAFTGELFF,TGTGCCAGCAGCCCGTGGACGCTCCAAGGGGCCTTTACCGGGGAGCTGTTTTTT
TRBV30,TRBD2,TRBJ2-5,.,CAWSEIQAGGTQETQYF,TGTGCCTGGAGTGAAATCCAAGCGGGGGGGACCCAAGAGACCCAGTACTTC
TRBV29-1,TRBD1,TRBJ2-2,once,CSVGQGVSSAGELFF,TGCAGCGTCGGACAGGGAGTATCGTCAGCCGGGGAGCTGTTTTTT
TRBV27,.,TRBJ1-1,.,CASSLKYAGTEAFF,TGTGCCAGCAGTTTAAAGTATGCGGGGACTGAAGCTTTCTTT
TRBV9,.,TRBJ2-2,.,CASSDRVSGELFF,TGTGCCAGCAGCGACAGGGTTTCCGGGGAGCTGTTTTTT
TRBV30,.,TRBJ1-6,.,CAWRQGRGSPLHF,TGTGCCTGGAGACAGGGAAGAGGTTCACCCCTCCACTTT
TRBV30,.,TRBJ1-2,.,CAWGATKDGYTF,TGTGCCTGGGGGGCAACTAAGGATGGCTACACCTTC
TRBV29-1,TRBD1,TRBJ1-5,.,CSAYLTGGNNQPQHF,TGCAGCGCTTATTTGACAGGGGGCAACAATCAGCCCCAGCATTTT
TRBV7-3,.,TRBJ2-5,.,CASSPSGSETQYF,TGTGCCAGCAGCCCCAGTGGCTCAGAGACCCAGTACTTC
TRBV30,TRBD1,TRBJ2-4,.,CALSEDRAKNIQYF,TGTGCCTTATCTGAGGACAGGGCCAAAAACATTCAGTACTTC
TRBV25-1,.,TRBJ2-1,.,CASSDRNYNEQFF,TGTGCCAGCAGTGACCGTAACTACAATGAGCAGTTCTTC
TRBV7-8,TRBD2,TRBJ2-1,.,CASSLGGTSGRIEQFF,TGTGCCAGCAGCTTAGGTGGGACTAGCGGGAGAATTGAGCAGTTCTTC
TRBV6-2/TRBV6-3,.,TRBJ2-1,.,CASSSRNPDEQFF,TGTGCCAGCAGTAGCCGTAATCCGGATGAGCAGTTCTTC
TRBV6-1,.,TRBJ1-5,.,CASSESGSRSYRNQPQHF,TGTGCCAGCAGTGAATCCGGGTCTAGAAGCTACCGCAATCAGCCCCAGCATTTT
TRBV18,TRBD1,TRBJ1-2,few,CASSRQGANYGYTF,TGTGCCAGCTCTCGACAGGGGGCCAATTATGGCTACACCTTC
TRBV7-2,.,TRBJ1-3,.,CASSFTGTLNTIYF,TGTGCCAGCAGCTTTACCGGGACACTAAACACCATATATTTT
TRBV2,.,TRBJ1-4,.,CASSVRNEKLFF,TGTGCCAGCAGTGTCCGGAATGAAAAACTGTTTTTT
TRBV7-6,.,TRBJ2-1,.,CASSSSRNYNEQFF,TGTGCCAGCAGCAGCAGCAGGAATTACAATGAGCAGTTCTTC
TRBV28,TRBD2,TRBJ2-1,.,CASSRRTSGVYNEQFF,TGTGCCAGCAGCCGAAGGACTAGCGGGGTTTACAATGAGCAGTTCTTC
TRBV6-2/TRBV6-3,TRBD2,TRBJ2-1,.,CASSSLAGGNNEQFF,TGTGCCAGCAGTTCTCTAGCGGGGGGCAACAATGAGCAGTTCTTC
TRBV3-1/TRBV3-2,TRBD1,TRBJ1-4,once,CASSLRAGGNEKLFF,TGTGCCAGCAGCCTCAGGGCAGGGGGGAATGAAAAACTGTTTTTT
TRBV6-5,TRBD1,TRBJ1-4,.,CASSRDRGSEKLFF,TGTGCCAGCAGCCGCGACAGGGGGAGCGAAAAACTGTTTTTT
TRBV7-2,TRBD2,TRBJ2-7,.,CASSLASGQQSYEQYF,TGTGCCAGCAGCTTAGCTAGCGGGCAACAATCCTACGAGCAGTACTTC
TRBV5-5,.,TRBJ1-6,once,CASSLGVAGPVNSPLHF,TGTGCCAGCAGCTTGGGAGTTGCGGGTCCGGTGAATTCACCCCTCCACTTT
TRBV2,.,TRBJ1-2,.,CASRGDGYGYTF,TGTGCCAGCCGGGGGGATGGCTATGGCTACACCTTC
TRBV6-1,TRBD1,TRBJ2-5,.,CASSEEGQGTKTQYF,TGTGCCAGCAGTGAAGAGGGACAGGGGACGAAGACCCAGTACTTC
TRBV6-2/TRBV6-3,TRBD2,TRBJ2-1,.,CASSLLAGSYNEQFF,TGTGCCAGCAGCCTACTAGCGGGGTCATACAATGAGCAGTTCTTC
TRBV5-6,.,TRBJ1-3,.,CASSLFASHSGNTIYF,TGTGCCAGCAGCTTGTTCGCCAGTCACTCTGGAAACACCATATATTTT
TRBV19,TRBD1,TRBJ2-1,.,CASSIGGDRGIEQFF,TGTGCCAGTAGTATAGGCGGGGACAGGGGGATTGAGCAGTTCTTC
TRBV12-3/TRBV12-4,.,TRBJ1-1,.,CASSFTAGPAFF,TGTGCCAGCAGTTTTACGGCAGGCCCAGCTTTCTTT
TRBV6-5,TRBD1,TRBJ2-6,.,CAGDSSSGANVLTF,TGTGCAGGGGACAGTAGCTCTGGGGCCAACGTCCTGACTTTC
TRBV27,.,TRBJ2-6,.,CASTTTYSGANVLTF,TGTGCCAGCACGACAACCTACTCTGGGGCCAACGTCCTGACTTTC
TRBV6-2/TRBV6-3,TRBD2,TRBJ2-4,.,CASSYLTSGTGTLAKNIQYF,TGTGCCAGCAGTTACCTGACTAGCGGGACCGGAACGCTAGCCAAAAACATTCAGTACTTC
TRBV2,.,TRBJ2-1,.,CATSELTTYNEQFF,TGTGCCACCTCGGAACTAACCACCTACAATGAGCAGTTCTTC